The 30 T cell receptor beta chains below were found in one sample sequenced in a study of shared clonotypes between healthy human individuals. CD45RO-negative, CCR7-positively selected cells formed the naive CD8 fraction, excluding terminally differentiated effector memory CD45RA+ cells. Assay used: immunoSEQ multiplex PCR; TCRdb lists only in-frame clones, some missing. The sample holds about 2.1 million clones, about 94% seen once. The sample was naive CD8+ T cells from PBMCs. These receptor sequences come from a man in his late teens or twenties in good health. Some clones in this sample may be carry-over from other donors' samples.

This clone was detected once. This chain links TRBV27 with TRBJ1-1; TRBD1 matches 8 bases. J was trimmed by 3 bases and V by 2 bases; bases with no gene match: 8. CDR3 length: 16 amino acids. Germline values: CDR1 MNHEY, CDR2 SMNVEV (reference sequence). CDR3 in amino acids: CASSLRGTGRDTEAFF. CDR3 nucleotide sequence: TGTGCCAGCAGTTTAAGAGGGACAGGCAGGGACACTGAAGCTTTCTTT.

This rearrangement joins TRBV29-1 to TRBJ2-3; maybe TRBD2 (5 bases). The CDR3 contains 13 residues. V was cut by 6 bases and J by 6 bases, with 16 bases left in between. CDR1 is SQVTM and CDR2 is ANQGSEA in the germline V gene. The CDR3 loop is CSVVTERVDTQYF. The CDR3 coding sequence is TGCAGCGTAGTGACTGAGAGGGTGGATACGCAGTATTTT.

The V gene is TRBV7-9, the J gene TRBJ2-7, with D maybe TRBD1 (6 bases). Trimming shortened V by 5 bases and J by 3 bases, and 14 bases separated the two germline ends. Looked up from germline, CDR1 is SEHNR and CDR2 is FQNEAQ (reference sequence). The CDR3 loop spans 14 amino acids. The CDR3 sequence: CASSQTGLNYEQYF. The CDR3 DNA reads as TGTGCCAGCAGCCAGACAGGTTTAAACTACGAGCAGTACTTC.

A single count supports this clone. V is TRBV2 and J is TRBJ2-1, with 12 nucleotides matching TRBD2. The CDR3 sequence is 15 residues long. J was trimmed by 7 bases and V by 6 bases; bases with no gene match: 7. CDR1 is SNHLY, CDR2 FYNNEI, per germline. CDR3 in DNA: TGTGCCAGCAGGATGACTAGCGGGAGTGATAATGAGCAGTTCTTC. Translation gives CASRMTSGSDNEQFF.

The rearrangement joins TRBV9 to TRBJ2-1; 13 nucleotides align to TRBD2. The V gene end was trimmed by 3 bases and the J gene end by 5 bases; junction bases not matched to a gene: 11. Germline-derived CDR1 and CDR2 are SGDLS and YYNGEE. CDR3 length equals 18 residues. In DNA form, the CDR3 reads TGTGCCAGCAGCGGACCACTAGCGGGAGGGCCCTCGCACAATGAGCAGTTCTTC. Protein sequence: CASSGPLAGGPSHNEQFF.

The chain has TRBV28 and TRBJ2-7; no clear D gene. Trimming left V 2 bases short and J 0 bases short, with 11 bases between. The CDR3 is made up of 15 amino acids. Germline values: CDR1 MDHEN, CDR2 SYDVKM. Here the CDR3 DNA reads TGTGCCAGCAGTTTAGGGTCCTATTCCTCCTACGAGCAGTACTTC. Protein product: CASSLGSYSSYEQYF.

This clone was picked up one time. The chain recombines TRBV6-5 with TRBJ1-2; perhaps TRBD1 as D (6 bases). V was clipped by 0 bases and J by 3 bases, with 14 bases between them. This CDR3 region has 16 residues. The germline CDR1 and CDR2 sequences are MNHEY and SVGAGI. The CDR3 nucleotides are TGTGCCAGCAGTTACTCGGGGGCTGACAGCGACTATGGCTACACCTTC. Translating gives CASSYSGADSDYGYTF.

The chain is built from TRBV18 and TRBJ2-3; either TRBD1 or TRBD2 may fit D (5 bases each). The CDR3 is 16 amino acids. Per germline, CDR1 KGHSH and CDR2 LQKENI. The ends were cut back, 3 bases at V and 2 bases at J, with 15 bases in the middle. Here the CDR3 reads CASSPNRGAITDTQYF. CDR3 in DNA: TGTGCCAGCTCACCGAACCGGGGCGCGATCACAGATACGCAGTATTTT.

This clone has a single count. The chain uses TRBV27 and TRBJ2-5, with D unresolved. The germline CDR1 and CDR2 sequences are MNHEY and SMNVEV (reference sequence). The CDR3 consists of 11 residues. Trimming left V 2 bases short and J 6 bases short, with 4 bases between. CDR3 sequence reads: CASSLGKTQYF. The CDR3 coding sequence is TGTGCCAGCAGTTTAGGCAAGACCCAGTACTTC.

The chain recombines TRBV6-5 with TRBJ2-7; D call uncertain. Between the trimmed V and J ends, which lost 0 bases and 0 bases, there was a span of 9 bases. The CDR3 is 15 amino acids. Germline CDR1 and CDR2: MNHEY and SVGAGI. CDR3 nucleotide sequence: TGTGCCAGCAGTTACTCTGGGCTTAGCTCCTACGAGCAGTACTTC. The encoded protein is CASSYSGLSSYEQYF.

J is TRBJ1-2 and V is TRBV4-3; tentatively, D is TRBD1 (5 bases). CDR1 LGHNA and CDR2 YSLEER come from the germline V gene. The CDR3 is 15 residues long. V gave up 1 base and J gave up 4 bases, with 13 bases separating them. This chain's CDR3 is CASSQGLHGAYGYTF. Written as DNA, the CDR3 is TGCGCCAGCAGCCAAGGGCTTCATGGGGCCTATGGCTACACCTTC.

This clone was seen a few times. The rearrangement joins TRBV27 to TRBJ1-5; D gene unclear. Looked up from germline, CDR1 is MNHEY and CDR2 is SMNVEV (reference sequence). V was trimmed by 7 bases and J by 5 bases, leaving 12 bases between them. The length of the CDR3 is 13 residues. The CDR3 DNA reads TGTGCCAGCAAAATGTCTACCTATCAGCCCCAGCATTTT. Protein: CASKMSTYQPQHF.

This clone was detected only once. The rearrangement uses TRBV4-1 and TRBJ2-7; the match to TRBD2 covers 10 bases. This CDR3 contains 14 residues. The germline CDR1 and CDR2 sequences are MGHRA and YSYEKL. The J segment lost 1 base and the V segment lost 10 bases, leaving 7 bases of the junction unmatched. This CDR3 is CATSELAGSYEQYF. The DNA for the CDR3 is TGCGCCACCTCGGAACTAGCGGGATCCTACGAGCAGTACTTC.

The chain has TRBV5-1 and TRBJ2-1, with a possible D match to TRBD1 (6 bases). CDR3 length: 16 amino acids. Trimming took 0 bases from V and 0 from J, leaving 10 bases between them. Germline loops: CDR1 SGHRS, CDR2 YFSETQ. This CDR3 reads CASSLDGQISYNEQFF. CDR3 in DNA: TGCGCCAGCAGCTTGGACGGACAGATCTCCTACAATGAGCAGTTCTTC.

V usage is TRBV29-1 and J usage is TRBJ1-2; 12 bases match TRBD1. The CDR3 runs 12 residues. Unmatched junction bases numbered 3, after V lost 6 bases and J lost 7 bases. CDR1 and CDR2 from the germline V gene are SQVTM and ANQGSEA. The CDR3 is CSVSGQGAGYTF. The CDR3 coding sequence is TGCAGCGTATCGGGACAGGGGGCTGGCTACACCTTC.

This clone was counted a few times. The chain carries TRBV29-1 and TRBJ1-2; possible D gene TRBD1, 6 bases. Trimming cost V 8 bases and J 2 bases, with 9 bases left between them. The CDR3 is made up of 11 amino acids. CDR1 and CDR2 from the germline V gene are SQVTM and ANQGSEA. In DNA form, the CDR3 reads TGCAGCACTGACAGGAACTATGGCTACACCTTC. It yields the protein CSTDRNYGYTF.

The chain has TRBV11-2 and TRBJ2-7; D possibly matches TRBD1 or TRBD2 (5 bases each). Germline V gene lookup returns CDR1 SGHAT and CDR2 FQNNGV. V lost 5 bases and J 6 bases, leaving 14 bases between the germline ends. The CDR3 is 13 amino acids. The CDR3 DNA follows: TGTGCCAGCAGCCCCGGGTGGGGGATCGAGCAGTACTTC. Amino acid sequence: CASSPGWGIEQYF.

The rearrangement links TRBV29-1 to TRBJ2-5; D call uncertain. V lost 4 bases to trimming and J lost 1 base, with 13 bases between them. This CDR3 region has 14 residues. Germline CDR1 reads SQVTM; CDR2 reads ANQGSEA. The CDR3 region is CSVVHYDRQETQYF. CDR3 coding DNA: TGCAGCGTTGTCCATTATGACCGCCAAGAGACCCAGTACTTC.

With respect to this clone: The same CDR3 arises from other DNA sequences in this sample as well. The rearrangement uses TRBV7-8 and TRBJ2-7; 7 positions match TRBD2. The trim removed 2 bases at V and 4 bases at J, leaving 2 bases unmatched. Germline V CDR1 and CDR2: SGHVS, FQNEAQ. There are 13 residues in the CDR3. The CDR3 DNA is TGTGCCAGCAGCTTATCTAGCGGATACGAGCAGTACTTC. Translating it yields CASSLSSGYEQYF.

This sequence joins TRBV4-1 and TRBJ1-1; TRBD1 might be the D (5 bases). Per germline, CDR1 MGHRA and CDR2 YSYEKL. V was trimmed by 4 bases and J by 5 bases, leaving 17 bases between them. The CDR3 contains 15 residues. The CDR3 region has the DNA TGCGCCAGCAGCCCAACGGGGGGGTCAAAAACTGAAGCTTTCTTT. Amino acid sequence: CASSPTGGSKTEAFF.

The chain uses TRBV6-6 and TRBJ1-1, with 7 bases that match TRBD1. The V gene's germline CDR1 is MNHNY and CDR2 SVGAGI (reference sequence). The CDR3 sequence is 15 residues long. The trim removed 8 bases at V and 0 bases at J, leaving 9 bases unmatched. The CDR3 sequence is CASDGTDRMNTEAFF. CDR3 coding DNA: TGTGCCAGCGATGGGACAGATCGCATGAACACTGAAGCTTTCTTT.

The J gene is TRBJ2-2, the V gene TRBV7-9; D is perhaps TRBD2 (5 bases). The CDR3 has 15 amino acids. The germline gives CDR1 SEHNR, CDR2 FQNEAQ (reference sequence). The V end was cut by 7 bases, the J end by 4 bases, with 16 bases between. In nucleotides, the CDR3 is TGTGCCAGCACGCCCTTGGGAGTGAGCACCGGGGAGCTGTTTTTT. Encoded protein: CASTPLGVSTGELFF.

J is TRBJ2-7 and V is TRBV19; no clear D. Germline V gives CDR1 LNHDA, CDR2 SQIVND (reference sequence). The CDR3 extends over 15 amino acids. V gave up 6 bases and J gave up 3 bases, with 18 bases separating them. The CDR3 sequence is CASRSSFDGFYEQYF. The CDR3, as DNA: TGTGCCAGTAGATCGAGTTTTGACGGTTTCTACGAGCAGTACTTC.

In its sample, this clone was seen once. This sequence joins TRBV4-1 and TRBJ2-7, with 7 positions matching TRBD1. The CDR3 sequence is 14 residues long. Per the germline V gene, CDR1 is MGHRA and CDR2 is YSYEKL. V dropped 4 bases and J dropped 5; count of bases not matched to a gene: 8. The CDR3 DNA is TGCGCCAGCAGCCCCAGGGGGTCCCCTAACGAGCAGTACTTC. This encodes CASSPRGSPNEQYF.

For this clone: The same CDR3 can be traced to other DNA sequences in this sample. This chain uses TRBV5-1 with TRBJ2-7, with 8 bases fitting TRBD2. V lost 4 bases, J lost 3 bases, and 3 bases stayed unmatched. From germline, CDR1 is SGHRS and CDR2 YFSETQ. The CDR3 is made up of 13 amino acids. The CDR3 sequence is CASSVSGSYEQYF. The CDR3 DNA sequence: TGCGCCAGCAGCGTGAGCGGGAGCTACGAGCAGTACTTC.

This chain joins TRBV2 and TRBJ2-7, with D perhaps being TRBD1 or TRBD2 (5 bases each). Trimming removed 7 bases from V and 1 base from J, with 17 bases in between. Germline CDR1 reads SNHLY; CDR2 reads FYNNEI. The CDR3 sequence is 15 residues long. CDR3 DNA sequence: TGTGCCAGCACCGAGGGTCCAGGGTATTCCTACGAGCAGTACTTC. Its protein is CASTEGPGYSYEQYF. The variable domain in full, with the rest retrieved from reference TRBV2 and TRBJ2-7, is EPEVTQTPSHQVTQMGQEVILRCVPISNHLYFYWYRQILGQKVEFLVSFYNNEISEKSEIFDDQFSVERPDGSNFTLKIRSTKLEDSAMYFCASTEGPGYSYEQYFGPGTRLTVT.

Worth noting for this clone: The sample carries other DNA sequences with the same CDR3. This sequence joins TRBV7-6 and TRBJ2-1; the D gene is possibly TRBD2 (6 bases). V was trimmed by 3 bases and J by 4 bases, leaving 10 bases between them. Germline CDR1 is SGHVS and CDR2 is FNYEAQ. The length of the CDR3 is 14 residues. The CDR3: CASSFGGGYNEQFF. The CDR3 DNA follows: TGTGCCAGCAGCTTCGGGGGTGGATACAATGAGCAGTTCTTC.

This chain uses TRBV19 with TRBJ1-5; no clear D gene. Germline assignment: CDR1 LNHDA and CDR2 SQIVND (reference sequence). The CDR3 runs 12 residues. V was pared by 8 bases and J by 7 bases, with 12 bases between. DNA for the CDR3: TGTGCCAGTCGGACCCTGGGGCAGCCCCAGCATTTT. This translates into CASRTLGQPQHF.

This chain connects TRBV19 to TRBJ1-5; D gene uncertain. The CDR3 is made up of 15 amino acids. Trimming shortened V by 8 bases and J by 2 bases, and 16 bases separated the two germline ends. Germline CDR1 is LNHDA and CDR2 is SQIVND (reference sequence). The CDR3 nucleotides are TGTGCCAGTCTTAGCCTTCCGGGAGGCAATCAGCCCCAGCATTTT. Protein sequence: CASLSLPGGNQPQHF.

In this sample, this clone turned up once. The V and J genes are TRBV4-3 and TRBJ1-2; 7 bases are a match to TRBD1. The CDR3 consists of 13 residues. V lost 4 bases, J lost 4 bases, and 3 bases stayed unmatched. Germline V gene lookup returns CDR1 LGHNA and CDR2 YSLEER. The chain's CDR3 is CASSPTGSYGYTF. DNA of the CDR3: TGCGCCAGCAGCCCGACAGGGTCCTATGGCTACACCTTC.